This is a list of T cell receptor beta chains from one sample in a study of blood T cell repertoires in COVID-19. Some clones are missing from TCRdb's copy, which holds only in-frame ones; the method was immunoSEQ multiplex PCR. The sample lists 300,000 to 350,000 clones, 85% to 90% occurring once. Specimen: peripheral blood. The receptors originated from a woman aged 70-85 years with COVID-19, enrolled during active disease. Both conserved end residues are part of each CDR3. The order of the fields is CDR3 DNA, CDR3 protein, D gene, V gene, J gene, clone size. A D gene is named only where the DNA matches it firmly. Expanded clones get a size class; other rows say once, few or many, or leave the size out.

cdr3_nt: TGTGCCATCAGTGGGACAGGGAGGGGCTACACCTTC
cdr3_aa: CAISGTGRGYTF
d_call: TRBD1
v_call: TRBV10-3
j_call: TRBJ1-2
clone_size: -

cdr3_nt: TGTGCCAGCAGCATAAAGGACAGGGGGCGACCTTATGGCTACACCTTC
cdr3_aa: CASSIKDRGRPYGYTF
d_call: TRBD1
v_call: TRBV27
j_call: TRBJ1-2
clone_size: -

cdr3_nt: TGTGCCAGCACCCCTGGGACAGACACACCCCTCCACTTT
cdr3_aa: CASTPGTDTPLHF
d_call: TRBD1
v_call: TRBV12-3/TRBV12-4
j_call: TRBJ1-6
clone_size: -

cdr3_nt: TGTGCCAGCAGTTCTAGCAACACCGGGGAGCTGTTTTTT
cdr3_aa: CASSSSNTGELFF
d_call: -
v_call: TRBV12-3/TRBV12-4
j_call: TRBJ2-2
clone_size: -

cdr3_nt: TGTGCCTGGAGTCCCGAGGATGTCGATGAAAAACTGTTTTTT
cdr3_aa: CAWSPEDVDEKLFF
d_call: -
v_call: TRBV30
j_call: TRBJ1-4
clone_size: -

cdr3_nt: TGTGCCAGCAGCCCTAGCGGGGGGGCCACCGGGAAGCTGTTTTTT
cdr3_aa: CASSPSGGATGKLFF
d_call: TRBD2
v_call: TRBV7-3
j_call: TRBJ2-2
clone_size: -

cdr3_nt: TGCGCCAGCAGCTTGGCCGGGAATCAGCCCCAGCATTTT
cdr3_aa: CASSLAGNQPQHF
d_call: -
v_call: TRBV5-1
j_call: TRBJ1-5
clone_size: -

cdr3_nt: TGTGCCAGCAGCCCAGTCCGGGGGGGATGGTCCTACGAGCAGTACTTC
cdr3_aa: CASSPVRGGWSYEQYF
d_call: TRBD2
v_call: TRBV7-9
j_call: TRBJ2-7
clone_size: -

cdr3_nt: TGCGCCAGCAGTAACAGGTATGGCTACACCTTC
cdr3_aa: CASSNRYGYTF
d_call: -
v_call: TRBV10-2
j_call: TRBJ1-2
clone_size: once

cdr3_nt: TGTGCCAGCAGCCAAGAGATTCCGGGCGGGGCCATCACAGATACGCAGTATTTT
cdr3_aa: CASSQEIPGGAITDTQYF
d_call: -
v_call: TRBV4-2
j_call: TRBJ2-3
clone_size: few

cdr3_nt: TGTGCCACCAAAGGGACAGGGTTATTTGGGAACACTGAAGCTTTCTTT
cdr3_aa: CATKGTGLFGNTEAFF
d_call: TRBD1
v_call: TRBV24-1
j_call: TRBJ1-1
clone_size: -

cdr3_nt: TGTGCCAGCAGTACAAACAATGAGCAGTTCTTC
cdr3_aa: CASSTNNEQFF
d_call: -
v_call: TRBV7-3
j_call: TRBJ2-1
clone_size: -

cdr3_nt: TGTGCCAGCAGTGACCCGGACAGGGGTTGGGGCTACACCTTC
cdr3_aa: CASSDPDRGWGYTF
d_call: TRBD1
v_call: TRBV28
j_call: TRBJ1-2
clone_size: -

cdr3_nt: TGTGCCAGCAGTTACTCGACGGGGACTGAAGCTTTCTTT
cdr3_aa: CASSYSTGTEAFF
d_call: -
v_call: TRBV6-6
j_call: TRBJ1-1
clone_size: -

cdr3_nt: TGCGCCAGCAGTGAGTCGTCGAACCAACTTAATGAGCAGTTCTTC
cdr3_aa: CASSESSNQLNEQFF
d_call: -
v_call: TRBV10-1
j_call: TRBJ2-1
clone_size: -

cdr3_nt: TGTGCCACCAGTGATTCTTTCAGGGCTAGTGGCTACACCTTC
cdr3_aa: CATSDSFRASGYTF
d_call: -
v_call: TRBV24-1
j_call: TRBJ1-2
clone_size: -

cdr3_nt: TGTGCCAGCAGCCAAGGATCCTCTCGGAATGAGCAGTTCTTC
cdr3_aa: CASSQGSSRNEQFF
d_call: -
v_call: TRBV3-1/TRBV3-2
j_call: TRBJ2-1
clone_size: -

cdr3_nt: TGTGCCAGTAGTACAGGGTTTTACTATGGCTACACCTTC
cdr3_aa: CASSTGFYYGYTF
d_call: -
v_call: TRBV19
j_call: TRBJ1-2
clone_size: -

cdr3_nt: TGTGCCAGCAGTTTAATCAAGTGGACAGGGGTTGACAAAAACATTCAGTACTTC
cdr3_aa: CASSLIKWTGVDKNIQYF
d_call: TRBD1
v_call: TRBV28
j_call: TRBJ2-4
clone_size: -

cdr3_nt: TGTGCCAGCAGAGGACAGGGTGAAAGCGGGGAGCTGTTTTTT
cdr3_aa: CASRGQGESGELFF
d_call: TRBD1
v_call: TRBV2
j_call: TRBJ2-2
clone_size: -

cdr3_nt: TGTGCCAGTAGTAGACGGACAGGGCTCTACGGCTACACCTTC
cdr3_aa: CASSRRTGLYGYTF
d_call: TRBD1
v_call: TRBV19
j_call: TRBJ1-2
clone_size: -

cdr3_nt: TGTGCCAGCAAGACCGAGGAAGGTGACTATGGCTACACCTTC
cdr3_aa: CASKTEEGDYGYTF
d_call: -
v_call: TRBV6-6
j_call: TRBJ1-2
clone_size: -

cdr3_nt: TGTGCCAGCAGCCAAGAGACAGGGGGATCTAAGTTAGCCAAAAACATTCAGTACTTC
cdr3_aa: CASSQETGGSKLAKNIQYF
d_call: TRBD1
v_call: TRBV14
j_call: TRBJ2-4
clone_size: -

cdr3_nt: TGCAGCGTTGATCCGGGACAGGGCTACAATGAGCAGTTCTTC
cdr3_aa: CSVDPGQGYNEQFF
d_call: TRBD1
v_call: TRBV29-1
j_call: TRBJ2-1
clone_size: -

cdr3_nt: TGTGCCAGCAGCCATGGGACAGGGGGGTATGGCTACACCTTC
cdr3_aa: CASSHGTGGYGYTF
d_call: TRBD1
v_call: TRBV7-2
j_call: TRBJ1-2
clone_size: -

cdr3_nt: TGTGCCAGCAGCAGGACTAGCGGGACCTCCTACGAGCAGTACTTC
cdr3_aa: CASSRTSGTSYEQYF
d_call: TRBD2
v_call: TRBV7-2
j_call: TRBJ2-7
clone_size: -

cdr3_nt: TGTGCCATCAGTGAGTCGAGGACAGGGTACCAGCCCCAGCATTTT
cdr3_aa: CAISESRTGYQPQHF
d_call: TRBD1
v_call: TRBV10-3
j_call: TRBJ1-5
clone_size: -

cdr3_nt: TGTGCCACCAGTGGGTACAGGGGGCAAGTCAATGAGCAGTTCTTC
cdr3_aa: CATSGYRGQVNEQFF
d_call: TRBD1
v_call: TRBV24-1
j_call: TRBJ2-1
clone_size: once

cdr3_nt: TGCGCCAGCAGCCCGGGGGGGAGCACAGATACGCAGTATTTT
cdr3_aa: CASSPGGSTDTQYF
d_call: TRBD2
v_call: TRBV5-1
j_call: TRBJ2-3
clone_size: -

cdr3_nt: TGTGCCAGCACCCCAGGGTCAGTCGGTGAAAAACTGTTTTTT
cdr3_aa: CASTPGSVGEKLFF
d_call: -
v_call: TRBV3-1/TRBV3-2
j_call: TRBJ1-4
clone_size: few

cdr3_nt: TGTGCCAGCAGCCCCACAGGGAACTATGGCTACACCTTC
cdr3_aa: CASSPTGNYGYTF
d_call: -
v_call: TRBV28
j_call: TRBJ1-2
clone_size: -

cdr3_nt: TGTGCCTGGAGTTCACAGGCGAACACTGAAGCTTTCTTT
cdr3_aa: CAWSSQANTEAFF
d_call: -
v_call: TRBV30
j_call: TRBJ1-1
clone_size: once

cdr3_nt: TGTGCCACCAGTGATCCCCGGGCGGGGGGTGATACGCAGTATTTT
cdr3_aa: CATSDPRAGGDTQYF
d_call: TRBD2
v_call: TRBV24-1
j_call: TRBJ2-3
clone_size: -

cdr3_nt: TGTGCCAGCTCACCTGCGGGACAGAAGATAGGTGAAAAACTGTTTTTT
cdr3_aa: CASSPAGQKIGEKLFF
d_call: TRBD1
v_call: TRBV18
j_call: TRBJ1-4
clone_size: once

cdr3_nt: TGTGCCAGCAGCTTATCGCAGGGTGATGCAGATACGCAGTATTTT
cdr3_aa: CASSLSQGDADTQYF
d_call: -
v_call: TRBV7-9
j_call: TRBJ2-3
clone_size: -

cdr3_nt: TGTGCCAGCAGCTTTCGACAGGGGGCGGACACTGAAGCTTTCTTT
cdr3_aa: CASSFRQGADTEAFF
d_call: TRBD1
v_call: TRBV13
j_call: TRBJ1-1
clone_size: -

cdr3_nt: TGTGCCAGCAGCAGTTTAGCGGGGAGCTCCTACGAGCAGTACTTC
cdr3_aa: CASSSLAGSSYEQYF
d_call: TRBD2
v_call: TRBV7-9
j_call: TRBJ2-7
clone_size: -

cdr3_nt: TGTGCCAGCAGTGCCCAAGATACGCAGTATTTT
cdr3_aa: CASSAQDTQYF
d_call: -
v_call: TRBV2
j_call: TRBJ2-3
clone_size: -

cdr3_nt: TGTGCCAGCAGCCAAGGAGCTTATAATTCACCCCTCCACTTT
cdr3_aa: CASSQGAYNSPLHF
d_call: -
v_call: TRBV3-1/TRBV3-2
j_call: TRBJ1-6
clone_size: few

cdr3_nt: TGTGCCAGCAGTCCCTACGGGTCCTACAATGAGCAGTTCTTC
cdr3_aa: CASSPYGSYNEQFF
d_call: -
v_call: TRBV28
j_call: TRBJ2-1
clone_size: -

cdr3_nt: TGTGCCAGCAGTAACGGGGCGAACACCGGGGAGCTGTTTTTT
cdr3_aa: CASSNGANTGELFF
d_call: -
v_call: TRBV6-2/TRBV6-3
j_call: TRBJ2-2
clone_size: -

cdr3_nt: TGTGCCAGCACTCGGGACAGGGAAATTTATGGCTACACCTTC
cdr3_aa: CASTRDREIYGYTF
d_call: -
v_call: TRBV21-1
j_call: TRBJ1-2
clone_size: -

cdr3_nt: TGTGCCATCGACAGAGTTCTCGGGACAGCAGGAGGCTACACCTTC
cdr3_aa: CAIDRVLGTAGGYTF
d_call: TRBD1
v_call: TRBV5-4
j_call: TRBJ1-2
clone_size: -

cdr3_nt: TGTGCCAGCAGCCAAGTAGATCGTGGGGGCGGCTACACCTTC
cdr3_aa: CASSQVDRGGGYTF
d_call: -
v_call: TRBV3-1/TRBV3-2
j_call: TRBJ1-2
clone_size: -

cdr3_nt: TGTGCCAGCAGTTTATGGGGGACACTCACACGGCAGCCCCAGCATTTT
cdr3_aa: CASSLWGTLTRQPQHF
d_call: -
v_call: TRBV28
j_call: TRBJ1-5
clone_size: -

cdr3_nt: TGTGCCAGCAGCCCAGGGGATCAGCCCCAGCATTTT
cdr3_aa: CASSPGDQPQHF
d_call: -
v_call: TRBV12-3/TRBV12-4
j_call: TRBJ1-5
clone_size: -

cdr3_nt: TGTGCCTGGAGTGTATCCCGGGGGGGGTATGGCTACACCTTC
cdr3_aa: CAWSVSRGGYGYTF
d_call: -
v_call: TRBV30
j_call: TRBJ1-2
clone_size: once

cdr3_nt: TGTGCCTGGAGTGTAGGGGGAGATGGCTACACCTTC
cdr3_aa: CAWSVGGDGYTF
d_call: -
v_call: TRBV30
j_call: TRBJ1-2
clone_size: -

cdr3_nt: TGTGCCAGCTCACCCCCCGGACAGGGCCTTGGAAACACCATATATTTT
cdr3_aa: CASSPPGQGLGNTIYF
d_call: TRBD1
v_call: TRBV18
j_call: TRBJ1-3
clone_size: -

cdr3_nt: TGTGCCAGCTCACGTGAGGGAGGCACTGAAGCTTTCTTT
cdr3_aa: CASSREGGTEAFF
d_call: -
v_call: TRBV18
j_call: TRBJ1-1
clone_size: -

cdr3_nt: TGTGCCAGCAGCTTAGGAGTTACAGGGACGGAGACCCAGTACTTC
cdr3_aa: CASSLGVTGTETQYF
d_call: -
v_call: TRBV13
j_call: TRBJ2-5
clone_size: -

cdr3_nt: TGTGCCAGCAGTCGGCCAGCGTCTGGCTACACCTTC
cdr3_aa: CASSRPASGYTF
d_call: -
v_call: TRBV6-5
j_call: TRBJ1-2
clone_size: -

cdr3_nt: TGTGCCAGCAGACGGGGACAGGGCTATGGCTACACCTTC
cdr3_aa: CASRRGQGYGYTF
d_call: TRBD1
v_call: TRBV6-5
j_call: TRBJ1-2
clone_size: -

cdr3_nt: TGCGCCAGCAGTAAGCGGGGAGGAACCTACAATGAGCAGTTCTTC
cdr3_aa: CASSKRGGTYNEQFF
d_call: TRBD2
v_call: TRBV10-1
j_call: TRBJ2-1
clone_size: -

cdr3_nt: TGTGCCACCCTCGACACGGCTAATTCACCCCTCCACTTT
cdr3_aa: CATLDTANSPLHF
d_call: -
v_call: TRBV6-5
j_call: TRBJ1-6
clone_size: -

cdr3_nt: TGTGCCAGCAGTTACTCGGGGGACAGGGCGACTGAAGCTTTCTTT
cdr3_aa: CASSYSGDRATEAFF
d_call: TRBD1
v_call: TRBV6-6
j_call: TRBJ1-1
clone_size: -

cdr3_nt: TGTGCCAGCAGCTTGGTCTGGACTGAAGCTAACTATGGCTACACCTTC
cdr3_aa: CASSLVWTEANYGYTF
d_call: -
v_call: TRBV5-6
j_call: TRBJ1-2
clone_size: -

cdr3_nt: TGTGCCAGCAGTTTGGGGGGGTATGGCTACACCTTC
cdr3_aa: CASSLGGYGYTF
d_call: -
v_call: TRBV28
j_call: TRBJ1-2
clone_size: -

cdr3_nt: TGTGCCAGCAGCCCACAGAACTCTGGAAACACCATATATTTT
cdr3_aa: CASSPQNSGNTIYF
d_call: -
v_call: TRBV7-3
j_call: TRBJ1-3
clone_size: -

cdr3_nt: TGTGCCAGCAGCTTAGGCAGGGCTGGAGGCTACACCTTC
cdr3_aa: CASSLGRAGGYTF
d_call: -
v_call: TRBV7-2
j_call: TRBJ1-2
clone_size: -